The 17 T cell receptor beta chains given below trace back to one sample, sequenced in a study of blood T cell repertoires in COVID-19. Assay: immunoSEQ multiplex PCR; the TCRdb copy retains only in-frame clones and omits some. The sample lists roughly 200,000 clones, 88% seen once, with 1.5% to 2% in the top ten. Sequences were obtained from peripheral blood. The source is a man between 18 and 35 years old with active or convalescent COVID-19.

This CDR3 reads CASSTRAETQYF. Written as DNA, the CDR3 is TGTGCCAGCAGTACGCGGGCGGAGACCCAGTACTTC. V gene TRBV28 combines with J gene TRBJ2-5; the D gene is possibly TRBD2 (5 bases). This CDR3 region has 12 residues. Per the germline V gene, CDR1 is MDHEN and CDR2 is SYDVKM. Trimming cost V 5 bases and J 5 bases, with 9 bases left between them.

This chain links TRBV5-1 with TRBJ1-2, with D unresolved. Germline loops: CDR1 SGHRS, CDR2 YFSETQ. This CDR3 comprises 13 residues. Trimming stripped 2 bases from V and 3 bases from J, with 8 bases between. This CDR3 reads CASSLKGDYGYTF. In DNA, the CDR3 is TGCGCCAGCAGCTTAAAGGGAGACTATGGCTACACCTTC.

The rearrangement uses TRBV12-3 or TRBV12-4 and TRBJ1-5; TRBD1 aligns across 8 bases. The CDR3 spans 13 residues. The V gene end was trimmed by 4 bases and the J gene end by 6 bases; junction bases not matched to a gene: 2. The CDR3 region is CASSSQGGQPQHF. In DNA, the CDR3 is TGTGCCAGCAGTTCACAGGGGGGTCAGCCCCAGCATTTT.

This chain connects TRBV27 to TRBJ1-2, with a weak D call TRBD1 (6 bases). Trimming took off 8 bases at V and 7 bases at J, with 14 bases between the two ends. The CDR3 contains 12 residues. The germline V gene has CDR1 MNHEY and CDR2 SMNVEV (reference sequence). The DNA for the CDR3 is TGTGCCAGCGGTTGGGGGGGCGGTGGCTACACCTTC. It is translated as CASGWGGGGYTF.

V and J are TRBV5-4 and TRBJ2-1; D remains ambiguous. V lost 4 bases, J lost 4 bases, and 9 bases lay in between. CDR3 length: 13 amino acids. Germline CDR1 SGHNT, CDR2 YYREEE (reference sequence). The CDR3 coding sequence is TGTGCCAGCAGCCGGATGGAGTACAATGAGCAGTTCTTC. Its translation: CASSRMEYNEQFF. Looking up the rest from reference TRBV5-4 and TRBJ2-1 gives the full variable domain: ETGVTQSPTHLIKTRGQQVTLRCSSQSGHNTVSWYQQALGQGPQFIFQYYREEENGRGNFPPRFSGLQFPNYSSELNVNALELDDSALYLCASSRMEYNEQFFGPGTRLTVL.

The rearrangement joins TRBV19 to TRBJ2-2, with 10 positions matching TRBD2. This CDR3 comprises 16 residues. CDR1 is LNHDA, CDR2 SQIVND, per germline (reference sequence). Unmatched junction bases numbered 10, after V lost 8 bases and J lost 4 bases. CDR3 residues: CASAPQAGGTTGELFF. The CDR3 nucleotides read TGTGCCAGTGCCCCCCAAGCGGGGGGGACCACCGGGGAGCTGTTTTTT. Full variable domain (remainder filled in from reference TRBV19 and TRBJ2-2): DGGITQSPKYLFRKEGQNVTLSCEQNLNHDAMYWYRQDPGQGLRLIYYSQIVNDFQKGDIAEGYSVSREKKESFPLTVTSAQKNPTAFYLCASAPQAGGTTGELFFGEGSRLTVL.

The V and J genes are TRBV6-1 and TRBJ2-1, with D tentatively TRBD1 (6 bases). The V end lost 3 bases, the J end lost 4 bases, and 16 bases lay between the germline ends. CDR1 and CDR2 (germline): MNHNS, SASEGT. There are 16 residues in the CDR3. In nucleotides, the CDR3 is TGTGCCAGCAGTGAGCCGGGACAACTACTTTACAATGAGCAGTTCTTC. Amino acids: CASSEPGQLLYNEQFF.

Here the CDR3 DNA reads TGTGCCAGCAGCTCGCGGGGTTGGAACACTGAAGCTTTCTTT. Translation gives CASSSRGWNTEAFF. The gene calls are TRBV7-8 and TRBJ1-1; D call uncertain. The germline V gene has CDR1 SGHVS and CDR2 FQNEAQ. Trimming pared 4 bases from V and 1 base from J, leaving 10 bases between. The CDR3 runs to 14 residues. Full variable domain (remainder filled in from reference TRBV7-8 and TRBJ1-1): GAGVSQSPRYKVAKRGQDVALRCDPISGHVSLFWYQQALGQGPEFLTYFQNEAQLDKSGLPSDRFFAERPEGSVSTLKIQRTQQEDSAVYLCASSSRGWNTEAFFGQGTRLTVV.

This clone occurred a few times. The chain combines TRBV5-1 with TRBJ2-1, with D perhaps matching TRBD1 (6 bases). With 0 bases removed from V and 7 bases from J, the gap between germline ends came to 23 bases. In germline, CDR1 is SGHRS, CDR2 YFSETQ. This CDR3 comprises 18 residues. CDR3 nucleotides: TGCGCCAGCAGCTTGGCAATTCTTACAGGGTTTAGAAGGAATGAGCAGTTCTTC. Encoded protein: CASSLAILTGFRRNEQFF. Combining the CDR3 with reference TRBV5-1 and TRBJ2-1 gives the whole variable domain KAGVTQTPRYLIKTRGQQVTLSCSPISGHRSVSWYQQTPGQGLQFLFEYFSETQRNKGNFPGRFSGRQFSNSRSEMNVSTLELGDSALYLCASSLAILTGFRRNEQFFGPGTRLTVL.

This rearrangement joins TRBV5-4 to TRBJ1-3; 7 bases line up with TRBD1. The V gene end was trimmed by 0 bases and the J gene end by 3 bases; junction bases not matched to a gene: 6. Germline V gives CDR1 SGHNT, CDR2 YYREEE (reference sequence). There are 16 residues in the CDR3. The CDR3 sequence: CASSLDPGQSGNTIYF. CDR3 sequence (DNA): TGTGCCAGCAGCTTGGATCCGGGACAGAGTGGAAACACCATATATTTT.

This chain uses TRBV15 with TRBJ2-7; 7 bases fit TRBD2. The germline gives CDR1 LNHNV, CDR2 YYDKDF (reference sequence). The CDR3 is 13 amino acids. Losses at the gene ends were 3 bases for V and 6 bases for J; bases not matched to a gene: 5. The CDR3 coding sequence is TGTGCCACCAGCAGGGCGGGAGTGCGCGAGCAGTACTTC. It codes for CATSRAGVREQYF. The variable domain in full, completed from reference TRBV15 and TRBJ2-7, reads DAMVIQNPRYQVTQFGKPVTLSCSQTLNHNVMYWYQQKSSQAPKLLFHYYDKDFNNEADTPDNFQSRRPNTSFCFLDIRSPGLGDTAMYLCATSRAGVREQYFGPGTRLTVT.

V gene TRBV6-4 combines with J gene TRBJ2-1; D perhaps matches TRBD2 (5 bases). In germline, CDR1 is MRHNA, CDR2 SNTAGT. The CDR3 spans 14 residues. V shed 2 bases and J shed 5 bases, with 10 bases lying between them. The CDR3 DNA sequence: TGTGCCAGCAGTGACAGGGCGGAGGACAATGAGCAGTTCTTC. Protein sequence: CASSDRAEDNEQFF.

The V call is TRBV6-4, the J call TRBJ1-1; weak D call: TRBD1 (6 bases). The V gene lost 6 bases and the J gene lost 4 bases, with 12 bases spanning the gap. This CDR3 comprises 13 residues. Germline values: CDR1 MRHNA, CDR2 SNTAGT. The CDR3 sequence: CASRAGESTEAFF. The DNA for the CDR3 is TGTGCCAGCAGAGCAGGGGAGAGCACTGAAGCTTTCTTT.

This clone showed up just a few times. The DNA of the CDR3 is TGTGCCAGCAGCTCATCCACTAAGGAGTCTGGAAACACCATATATTTT. Amino acid sequence: CASSSSTKESGNTIYF. The chain couples TRBV7-9 to TRBJ1-3; the D is unclear. V was clipped by 4 bases and J by 1 base, with 14 bases between them. This CDR3 has 16 residues. Germline CDR1 and CDR2: SEHNR and FQNEAQ (reference sequence).

The chain combines TRBV7-8 with TRBJ1-1; TRBD1 is a possible D gene (6 bases). V lost 1 base and J lost 7, with 16 bases in between. The CDR3 contains 15 residues. Looked up from germline, CDR1 is SGHVS and CDR2 is FQNEAQ. The CDR3 coding sequence is TGTGCCAGCAGCTTAGGTAGAGGGGGTGGGGTTGAAGCTTTCTTT. This codes for CASSLGRGGGVEAFF.

The chain carries TRBV2 and TRBJ1-1; D is undetermined. The CDR3 consists of 14 residues. Germline values: CDR1 SNHLY, CDR2 FYNNEI. Trimming took 5 bases from V and 5 from J, leaving 15 bases between them. DNA of the CDR3: TGTGCCAGCAGTTCCCTCCCGGGGAGGACTGAAGCTTTCTTT. This encodes CASSSLPGRTEAFF. The complete variable domain, with remaining parts taken from reference TRBV2 and TRBJ1-1, reads EPEVTQTPSHQVTQMGQEVILRCVPISNHLYFYWYRQILGQKVEFLVSFYNNEISEKSEIFDDQFSVERPDGSNFTLKIRSTKLEDSAMYFCASSSLPGRTEAFFGQGTRLTVV.

The chain uses TRBV13 and TRBJ2-7; 7 nucleotides line up with TRBD1. Germline trimming cut 5 bases from V and 3 bases from J; bases unmatched to any gene: 10. Germline V lookup: CDR1 PRHDT, CDR2 FYEKMQ (reference sequence). The CDR3 is 15 residues long. The CDR3 DNA follows: TGTGCCAGCAGCATCTTCGAGGGACAGTACTACGAGCAGTACTTC. Amino acids: CASSIFEGQYYEQYF.